The rows below give T cell receptor beta chains drawn from one sample of a study of T cell responses to AZD1222 COVID-19 vaccine. The repertoire was sequenced with immunoSEQ multiplex PCR; TCRdb's copy has only in-frame clones and lacks some. Here the sample spans more than 120,000 clones, roughly 88% being singletons. Here the sequenced sample was peripheral blood, taken 28 days after the second dose of the MenACWY control vaccine. These receptors were taken from an adult who received the MenACWY meningococcal vaccine as a control. Both conserved end residues are part of each CDR3. Each record gives: J gene, V gene, D gene, clone size, CDR3 DNA, CDR3 protein. D genes are given only for firm matches. A clone size is listed for some rows: how often the clone was seen (once, few, many), or a class if it is expanded.

j_call: TRBJ1-6
v_call: TRBV3-1/TRBV3-2
d_call: NA
clone_size: NA
cdr3_nt: TGTGCCAGCAGCCAAGACTTGAATTCACCCCTCCACTTT
cdr3_aa: CASSQDLNSPLHF

j_call: TRBJ1-3
v_call: TRBV18
d_call: NA
clone_size: NA
cdr3_nt: TGTGCCAGCTCACGCGAACCTGCCGGGAGGATCTCTGGAAACACCATATATTTT
cdr3_aa: CASSREPAGRISGNTIYF

j_call: TRBJ1-2
v_call: TRBV19
d_call: NA
clone_size: few
cdr3_nt: TGTGCCAGTAGTATCATCACCGGGAACTATGGCTACACCTTC
cdr3_aa: CASSIITGNYGYTF

j_call: TRBJ1-1
v_call: TRBV7-2
d_call: NA
clone_size: NA
cdr3_nt: TGTGCCAGCAGCCCAGAGCAACCCCGGAAAGCTTTCTTT
cdr3_aa: CASSPEQPRKAFF

j_call: TRBJ1-1
v_call: TRBV2
d_call: TRBD1
clone_size: NA
cdr3_nt: TGTGCCAGCCTACAGGGGAAGGAAGCTTTCTTT
cdr3_aa: CASLQGKEAFF

j_call: TRBJ2-2
v_call: TRBV11-3
d_call: TRBD2
clone_size: NA
cdr3_nt: TGTGCCAGCAGCCCGCCTAGCGGGAGGGTCACCGGGGAGCTGTTTTTT
cdr3_aa: CASSPPSGRVTGELFF

j_call: TRBJ1-1
v_call: TRBV6-5
d_call: NA
clone_size: few
cdr3_nt: TGTGCCAGCTACAGGGTTTGGACTGAAGCTTTCTTT
cdr3_aa: CASYRVWTEAFF

j_call: TRBJ2-7
v_call: TRBV7-9
d_call: NA
clone_size: NA
cdr3_nt: TGTGCCAGCAGCCGGCTTGGGGAGCAGTACTTC
cdr3_aa: CASSRLGEQYF

j_call: TRBJ1-2
v_call: TRBV5-1
d_call: TRBD1
clone_size: NA
cdr3_nt: TGCGCCAGCAGCATACAGGGGGCGGACTATGGCTACACCTTC
cdr3_aa: CASSIQGADYGYTF

j_call: TRBJ1-2
v_call: TRBV2
d_call: NA
clone_size: NA
cdr3_nt: TGTGCCAGCAGTGTCGGCAGGAGTAACTATGGCTACACCTTC
cdr3_aa: CASSVGRSNYGYTF

j_call: TRBJ1-4
v_call: TRBV5-1
d_call: TRBD1
clone_size: NA
cdr3_nt: TGCGCCAGCAGCTTGGCGGTCAGACAGGGGAATGAAAAACTGTTTTTT
cdr3_aa: CASSLAVRQGNEKLFF

j_call: TRBJ2-3
v_call: TRBV2
d_call: TRBD2
clone_size: NA
cdr3_nt: TGTGCCAGCAGCGCCACGACTAGCGGGGCCCTAGATACGCAGTATTTT
cdr3_aa: CASSATTSGALDTQYF

j_call: TRBJ2-5
v_call: TRBV5-1
d_call: NA
clone_size: NA
cdr3_nt: TGCGCCAGCAGCGGAAGACTTAGACAGGCCCAAGAGACCCAGTACTTC
cdr3_aa: CASSGRLRQAQETQYF

j_call: TRBJ1-5
v_call: TRBV5-5
d_call: NA
clone_size: once
cdr3_nt: TGTGCCAGCAGCTTGGAAGGTCATAGCAATCAGCCCCAGCATTTT
cdr3_aa: CASSLEGHSNQPQHF

j_call: TRBJ2-2
v_call: TRBV7-9
d_call: NA
clone_size: NA
cdr3_nt: TGTGCCAGCAGCCCCGGCTCCGGGGCCGGGGAGCTGTTTTTT
cdr3_aa: CASSPGSGAGELFF

j_call: TRBJ1-4
v_call: TRBV30
d_call: NA
clone_size: NA
cdr3_nt: TGTGCCTGGAGTTCGTCGGCCGTTCGGGATGAAAAACTGTTTTTT
cdr3_aa: CAWSSSAVRDEKLFF

j_call: TRBJ2-1
v_call: TRBV7-2
d_call: TRBD2
clone_size: once
cdr3_nt: TGTGCCAGCAGCTCGGGACTAGCGCTCTACAATGAGCAGTTCTTC
cdr3_aa: CASSSGLALYNEQFF

j_call: TRBJ2-5
v_call: TRBV7-2
d_call: TRBD2
clone_size: NA
cdr3_nt: TGTGCCAGCAGCTTGTCGGGGGGATCAGGCGAGACCCAGTACTTC
cdr3_aa: CASSLSGGSGETQYF

j_call: TRBJ1-1
v_call: TRBV3-1/TRBV3-2
d_call: NA
clone_size: NA
cdr3_nt: TGTGCCAGCAGCCAAGTGGGGCAGAGGGGCACTGAAGCTTTCTTT
cdr3_aa: CASSQVGQRGTEAFF

j_call: TRBJ2-2
v_call: TRBV11-2
d_call: NA
clone_size: NA
cdr3_nt: TGTGCCAGCAGCTTAGATCTGTGGGCTGGGGACACCGGGGAGCTGTTTTTT
cdr3_aa: CASSLDLWAGDTGELFF